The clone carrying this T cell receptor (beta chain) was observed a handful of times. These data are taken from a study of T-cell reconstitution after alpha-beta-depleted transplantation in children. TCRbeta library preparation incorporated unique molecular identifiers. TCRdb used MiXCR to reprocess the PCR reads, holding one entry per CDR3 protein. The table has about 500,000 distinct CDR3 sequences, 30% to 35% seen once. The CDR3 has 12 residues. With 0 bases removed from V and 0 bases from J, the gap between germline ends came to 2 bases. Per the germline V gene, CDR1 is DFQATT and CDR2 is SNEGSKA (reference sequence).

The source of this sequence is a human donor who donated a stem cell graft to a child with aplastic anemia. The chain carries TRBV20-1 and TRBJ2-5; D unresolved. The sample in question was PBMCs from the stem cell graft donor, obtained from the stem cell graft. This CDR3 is CSAREYQETQYF. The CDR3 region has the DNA TGCAGTGCTAGAGAGTACCAAGAGACCCAGTACTTC.